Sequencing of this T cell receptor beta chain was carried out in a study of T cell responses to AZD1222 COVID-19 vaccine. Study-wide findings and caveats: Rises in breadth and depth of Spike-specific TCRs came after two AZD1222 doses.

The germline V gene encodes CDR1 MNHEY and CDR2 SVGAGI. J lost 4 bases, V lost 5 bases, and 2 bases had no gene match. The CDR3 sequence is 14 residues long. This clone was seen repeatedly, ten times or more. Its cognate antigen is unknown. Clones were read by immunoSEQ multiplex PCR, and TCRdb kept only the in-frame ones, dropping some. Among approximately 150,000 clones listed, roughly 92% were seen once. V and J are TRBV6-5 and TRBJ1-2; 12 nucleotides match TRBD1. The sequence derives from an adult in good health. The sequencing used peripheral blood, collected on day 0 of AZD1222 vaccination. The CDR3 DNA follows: TGTGCCAGCAGTCTGGGACAGGGGGCCTATGGCTACACCTTC. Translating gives CASSLGQGAYGYTF.